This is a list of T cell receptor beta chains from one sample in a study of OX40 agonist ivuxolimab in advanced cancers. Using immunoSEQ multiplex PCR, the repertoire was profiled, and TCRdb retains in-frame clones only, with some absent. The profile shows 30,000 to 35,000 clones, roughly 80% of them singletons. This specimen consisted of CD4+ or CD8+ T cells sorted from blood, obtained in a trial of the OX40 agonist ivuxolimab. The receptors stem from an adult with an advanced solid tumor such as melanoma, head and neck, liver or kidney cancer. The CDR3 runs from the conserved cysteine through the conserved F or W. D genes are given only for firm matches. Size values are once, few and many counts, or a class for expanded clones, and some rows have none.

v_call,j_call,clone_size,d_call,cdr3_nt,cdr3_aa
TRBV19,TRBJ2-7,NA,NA,TGTGCCAGTAGTCCGGGACTTGGGTACGAGCAGTACTTC,CASSPGLGYEQYF
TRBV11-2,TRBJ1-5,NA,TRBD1,TGTGCCAGCAGCTTAGGGACAGGCGGTTTGGAGCCCCAGCATTTT,CASSLGTGGLEPQHF
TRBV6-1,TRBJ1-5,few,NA,TGTGCCAGCGAAAAAGGGGAGGGCAATCAGCCCCAGCATTTT,CASEKGEGNQPQHF
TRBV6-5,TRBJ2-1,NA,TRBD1,TGTGCCAGCAGCTGGACAGGGGTTGGATATGAGCAGTTCTTC,CASSWTGVGYEQFF
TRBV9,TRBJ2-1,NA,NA,TGTGCCAGCACCCCAGGCCTCCAAGGGTCCTACAATGAGCAGTTCTTC,CASTPGLQGSYNEQFF
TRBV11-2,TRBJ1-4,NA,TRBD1,TGTGCCAGCCGCGAACCCCAGGGACAGGGATTAAATAATGAAAAACTGTTTTTT,CASREPQGQGLNNEKLFF
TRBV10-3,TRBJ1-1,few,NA,TGTGCCATCAGTGGCGACAGGAGCCTAAACACTGAAGCTTTCTTT,CAISGDRSLNTEAFF
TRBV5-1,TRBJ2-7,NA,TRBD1,TGCGCCAGCAGCTGGAGCGGACAGGGAGACTACGAGCAGTACTTC,CASSWSGQGDYEQYF
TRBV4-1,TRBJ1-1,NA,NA,TGCGCCAGCAGCCAGGCAGCATCTGAAGCTTTCTTT,CASSQAASEAFF
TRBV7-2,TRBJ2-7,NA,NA,TGTGCCAGCAGCTTAGATTCGACAGAAGGCTCCTACGAGCAGTACTTC,CASSLDSTEGSYEQYF
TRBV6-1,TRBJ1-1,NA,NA,TGTGCCAGCAGTGAAGATGGAACGAACACTGAAGCTTTCTTT,CASSEDGTNTEAFF
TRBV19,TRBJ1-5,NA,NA,TGTGCCAGTCGTTGGGGGTCGATCAATCAGCCCCAGCATTTT,CASRWGSINQPQHF
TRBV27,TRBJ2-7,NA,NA,TGTGCCAGCAGTTTATTCGGGGGAAGCGAGCAGTACTTC,CASSLFGGSEQYF
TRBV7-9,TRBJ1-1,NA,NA,TGTGCCAGCAGTTATCCGCTCCGGATCACTGAAGCTTTCTTT,CASSYPLRITEAFF
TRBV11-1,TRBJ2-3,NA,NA,TGTGCCAGCAGCTTAGGCGCGGGACAGACAGATACGCAGTATTTT,CASSLGAGQTDTQYF
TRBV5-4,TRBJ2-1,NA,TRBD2,TGTGCCAGCAGCTTAGCGGGAGGGCCGGGTGAGCAGTTCTTC,CASSLAGGPGEQFF
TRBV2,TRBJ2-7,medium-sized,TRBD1,TGTGCCAGCAGAGCTGGACAGGGGGGACGGTACGAGCAGTACTTC,CASRAGQGGRYEQYF
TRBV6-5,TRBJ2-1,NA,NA,TGTGCCAGCAGACAGGGTAGAGCCAATGAGCAGTTCTTC,CASRQGRANEQFF
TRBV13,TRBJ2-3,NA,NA,TGTGCCAGCAGCTTAGAGGTTAGCGGAGCCACAGATACGCAGTATTTT,CASSLEVSGATDTQYF
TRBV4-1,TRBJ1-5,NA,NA,TGCGCCAGCAGCCCGACAGAGGGGGAGAATCAGCCCCAGCATTTT,CASSPTEGENQPQHF
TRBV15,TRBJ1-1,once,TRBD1,TGTGCCACCAGCCGGGGGACAGGGGGCAAGGACGCTGAAGCTTTCTTT,CATSRGTGGKDAEAFF
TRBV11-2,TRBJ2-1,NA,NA,TGTGCCAGCAGCTTGGGACTCGACAATGAGCAGTTCTTC,CASSLGLDNEQFF
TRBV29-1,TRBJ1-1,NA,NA,TGCAGCGGCGGGAGGGGAACTGAAGCTTTCTTT,CSGGRGTEAFF
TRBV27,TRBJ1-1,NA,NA,TGTGCCAGCAGTTTATTGAGAGGTGAAGCTTTCTTT,CASSLLRGEAFF
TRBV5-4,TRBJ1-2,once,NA,TGTGCCAGCAGCTGGTTGCCGGGGGAGGAAGGTGGCTACACCTTC,CASSWLPGEEGGYTF
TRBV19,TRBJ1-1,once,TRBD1,TGTGCCATTCGCCCTGACAGGGGCTTGAACACTGAAGCTTTCTTT,CAIRPDRGLNTEAFF
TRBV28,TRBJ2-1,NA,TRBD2,TGTGCCAGCAGCCTAACTAGCGGGGGTATTAATGAGCAGTTCTTC,CASSLTSGGINEQFF
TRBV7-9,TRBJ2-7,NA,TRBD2,TGTGCCAGCTCTCCGAGCGGGGGCCGAACTGATTCCTACGAGCAGTACTTC,CASSPSGGRTDSYEQYF
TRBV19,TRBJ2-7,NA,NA,TGTGCCAGTAGTATAGGAGGGGTTAACGAGCAGTACTTC,CASSIGGVNEQYF